This TCR beta chain was recovered during a study of Graves' ophthalmopathy and Graves' hyperthyroidism. General observations from the study: A 13-signature model separated ophthalmopathy from stable hyperthyroidism, reaching roughly 85% sensitivity and 81.08% specificity cross-validated.

Beta-chain TCR CDR3 regions were amplified from RNA transcripts. An initial RT-PCR round employing HTBI primers preceded a second-round multiplex PCR. Using its own MiXCR run on the multiplex PCR reads, TCRdb lists one record per CDR3 protein. This table has hundreds of thousands of distinct CDR3 sequences, 20% to 25% appearing once. The CDR3 runs to 17 residues. Losses at the gene ends were 10 bases for V and 3 bases for J; bases not matched to a gene: 14. The germline gives CDR1 SNHLY, CDR2 FYNNEI. Participants with hyperthyroidism, aged 18 to 65, were newly diagnosed with under 2 months' duration. This clonotype was seen at least ten times. Its matching antigen is unknown.

The chain links TRBV2 to TRBJ2-7, with 14 bases aligning to TRBD2. The origin of this receptor is a woman under 30 with stable Graves' hyperthyroidism. The source material was peripheral blood. CDR3 DNA: TGTGCCACCACCCCGGGACTAGCGGGAGTCGGAAGCTACGAGCAGTACTTC. It yields the protein CATTPGLAGVGSYEQYF.